These 24 T cell receptor beta chains were sequenced from one sample in a study of T cells in localized non-small cell lung cancer. Generated by immunoSEQ multiplex PCR, the TCRdb table keeps only in-frame clones and is missing some. The sample shows about 25,000 clones, about 86% of them seen only once. The sequences come from peripheral blood, collected before any cancer treatment. The receptors derive from a female donor of 60 years or more with stage I lung adenocarcinoma.

The chain employs TRBV5-1 and TRBJ1-2; D is uncertain. V lost 1 base and J lost 7, with 11 bases in between. Germline CDR1 reads SGHRS; CDR2 reads YFSETQ. This CDR3 has 13 residues. CDR3 residues: CASSLSVDRGYTF. CDR3 nucleotide sequence: TGCGCCAGCAGCTTGTCAGTGGATCGTGGCTACACCTTC.

This clone was detected only once. The chain recombines TRBV2 with TRBJ2-7, with 9 positions matching TRBD2. CDR1 and CDR2 (germline): SNHLY, FYNNEI. V lost 11 bases to trimming and J lost 7 bases; unmatched junction nucleotides: 9. The CDR3 covers 12 residues. The CDR3 is CAGGTSRTEQYF. As DNA, the CDR3 is TGTGCCGGGGGGACTAGCCGTACGGAGCAGTACTTC.

This rearrangement joins TRBV28 to TRBJ1-1, with D possibly being TRBD1 (6 bases). Germline values: CDR1 MDHEN, CDR2 SYDVKM. The length of the CDR3 is 15 residues. V was trimmed by 6 bases and J by 0 bases, leaving 14 bases between them. The CDR3, as DNA: TGTGCCAGCAGGGGTTTCCAGGGGTTGAACACTGAAGCTTTCTTT. As protein: CASRGFQGLNTEAFF.

This chain uses TRBV18 with TRBJ1-2; D unresolved. Trimming removed 0 bases from V and 5 bases from J, with 10 bases in between. Looked up from germline, CDR1 is KGHSH and CDR2 is LQKENI. This CDR3 is built from 14 residues. The CDR3 DNA reads as TGTGCCAGCTCACCACCATCTCCATTGTATGGCTACACCTTC. It specifies CASSPPSPLYGYTF.

V usage is TRBV7-8 and J usage is TRBJ1-2, with no clear D. The germline CDR1 and CDR2 sequences are SGHVS and FQNEAQ. This CDR3 has 12 residues. V was cut by 3 bases and J by 8 bases, with 10 bases left in between. In DNA form, the CDR3 reads TGTGCCAGCAGCTTGGAACGCGGGGGCTACACCTTC. Translation gives CASSLERGGYTF.

The V and J genes are TRBV6-5 and TRBJ1-2, with D perhaps matching TRBD1 (5 bases). The CDR3 runs 14 residues. Per germline, CDR1 MNHEY and CDR2 SVGAGI. The V end lost 6 bases, the J end lost 4 bases, and 15 bases lay between the germline ends. The CDR3 protein is CASSPGGASYGYTF. CDR3 sequence (DNA): TGTGCCAGCAGCCCCGGTGGGGCCTCCTATGGCTACACCTTC.

Only a few counts were recorded for this clone. The chain employs TRBV5-1 and TRBJ2-3, with TRBD2 matching 8 bases. The CDR3 spans 16 residues. The V gene's germline CDR1 is SGHRS and CDR2 YFSETQ. V was clipped by 0 bases and J by 2 bases; unmatched bases: 5. CDR3 protein: CASSLAGGGTTDTQYF. For the CDR3, the DNA is TGCGCCAGCAGCTTGGCTGGCGGGGGGACCACAGATACGCAGTATTTT. Using reference TRBV5-1 and TRBJ2-3 for the parts outside the CDR3, the full variable domain is KAGVTQTPRYLIKTRGQQVTLSCSPISGHRSVSWYQQTPGQGLQFLFEYFSETQRNKGNFPGRFSGRQFSNSRSEMNVSTLELGDSALYLCASSLAGGGTTDTQYFGPGTRLTVL.

This clone was found once. The chain couples TRBV7-3 to TRBJ1-1; D is unresolved. In germline, CDR1 is SGHTA, CDR2 FQGTGA. Between the trimmed V and J ends, which lost 2 bases and 1 base, there was a span of 8 bases. CDR3 size: 14 residues. Here the CDR3 DNA reads TGTGCCAGCAGCTTATACGGGTCGAACACTGAAGCTTTCTTT. Translation: CASSLYGSNTEAFF. Using reference TRBV7-3 and TRBJ1-1 for the parts outside the CDR3, the full variable domain is GAGVSQTPSNKVTEKGKYVELRCDPISGHTALYWYRQSLGQGPEFLIYFQGTGAADDSGLPNDRFFAVRPEGSVSTLKIQRTERGDSAVYLCASSLYGSNTEAFFGQGTRLTVV.

The rearrangement links TRBV14 to TRBJ1-1; 9 nucleotides match TRBD1. The CDR3 is 14 amino acids. The ends lost 4 bases at V and 5 bases at J; junction bases unmatched: 5. The germline V gene encodes CDR1 SGHDN and CDR2 FVKESK. As DNA, the CDR3 is TGTGCCAGCAGCCGACAGACAGGGGGGACTGAAGCTTTCTTT. Amino acids: CASSRQTGGTEAFF.

The chain joins TRBV7-8 to TRBJ1-2; TRBD1 matches 8 bases. This CDR3 is built from 14 residues. Germline CDR1 SGHVS, CDR2 FQNEAQ. Trimming removed 5 bases from V and 4 bases from J; junction bases left unmatched: 6. As DNA, the CDR3 is TGTGCCAGCAGCGCTACAGGGGGACTCTATGGCTACACCTTC. Its translation is CASSATGGLYGYTF.

The genes are TRBV19 and TRBJ1-4; 8 nucleotides align to TRBD1. Germline trimming cut 6 bases from V and 3 bases from J; bases unmatched to any gene: 9. Germline loops: CDR1 LNHDA, CDR2 SQIVND (reference sequence). The CDR3 contains 16 residues. The CDR3 spells CASRSPGGSANEKLFF. In DNA, the CDR3 is TGTGCCAGTAGATCCCCAGGGGGCTCGGCTAATGAAAAACTGTTTTTT.

A word on this clone: Other DNA sequences within the sample encode an identical CDR3. The chain uses TRBV5-1 and TRBJ2-3; D unresolved. Trimming stripped 4 bases from V and 6 bases from J, with 9 bases between. CDR1 and CDR2 from the germline V gene are SGHRS and YFSETQ. The CDR3 sequence is 12 residues long. CDR3 in amino acids: CASSLDGDTQYF. Here the CDR3 DNA reads TGCGCCAGCAGCCTGGACGGTGATACGCAGTATTTT.

The sample holds a few counts of this clone. The junction and the germline gene differ at one end; a read error may be behind it. This chain connects TRBV4-2 to TRBJ1-2, with 9 nucleotides matching TRBD1. This CDR3 is built from 16 residues. Germline CDR1 and CDR2: LGHNA and YNFKEQ. The CDR3 region has the DNA TGTGCCAGCGGCCAAGGATCGGGACAGGGCGGTTATGGCTACACCTTC. It is translated as CASGQGSGQGGYGYTF.

For the CDR3, the DNA is TGTGCCACCCCGGGACCCACGAACACCGGGGAGCTGTTTTTT. It codes for CATPGPTNTGELFF. This chain links TRBV19 with TRBJ2-2, with D perhaps matching TRBD1 or TRBD2 (5 bases each). Germline CDR1 and CDR2: LNHDA and SQIVND (reference sequence). There are 14 residues in the CDR3. V gave up 10 bases and J gave up 0 bases, with 12 bases separating them.

The chain has TRBV21-1 and TRBJ2-7. TRBV21-1 is annotated as a pseudogene. The CDR3 is 15 amino acids. As DNA, the CDR3 is TGTGCCAGCAGCAAAGATCGTCCCGACTCCTACGAGCAGTACTTC. As protein: CASSKDRPDSYEQYF.

The CDR3 DNA is TGTGCCAGCAGCAAACGTAGCGGGAGTGCCCACGAAGGCAATGAGCAGTTCTTC. Its protein is CASSKRSGSAHEGNEQFF. The V call is TRBV21-1, the J call TRBJ2-1; TRBD2, the table's D call, was not compared with the DNA. TRBV21-1 is a pseudogene locus. There are 18 residues in the CDR3.

The chain links TRBV6-1 to TRBJ2-7; perhaps TRBD2 as D (5 bases). The CDR3 covers 15 residues. Germline CDR1 is MNHNS and CDR2 is SASEGT. Trimming cost V 5 bases and J 5 bases, with 19 bases left between them. CDR3 bases: TGTGCCAGCAGTTCCGGACTGGCTCCTCCTAACGAGCAGTACTTC. This sequence encodes CASSSGLAPPNEQYF.

This clone was observed once. The chain recombines TRBV5-1 with TRBJ1-4; tentative D call: TRBD1 (5 bases). Germline-derived CDR1 and CDR2 are SGHRS and YFSETQ. This CDR3 region has 13 residues. V was trimmed by 5 bases and J by 7 bases, leaving 12 bases between them. CDR3 amino acids: CASSGQGFEKLFF. The CDR3 region has the DNA TGCGCCAGCAGTGGGCAGGGATTTGAAAAACTGTTTTTT.

This clone was observed a few times. The chain couples TRBV7-9 to TRBJ1-1; 8 nucleotides line up with TRBD1. Trimming removed 4 bases from V and 1 base from J; junction bases left unmatched: 2. Per the germline V gene, CDR1 is SEHNR and CDR2 is FQNEAQ (reference sequence). CDR3 length: 14 amino acids. The CDR3 reads CASSSGTGNTEAFF. CDR3 coding DNA: TGTGCCAGCAGCTCCGGGACAGGGAACACTGAAGCTTTCTTT.

By sample share, this clone is medium-sized. The chain combines TRBV6-1 with TRBJ1-5; D call uncertain. The CDR3 length is 16 residues. V was clipped by 1 base and J by 2 bases, with 12 bases between them. Germline V gene sequence: CDR1 MNHNS, CDR2 SASEGT. CDR3 sequence reads: CASSEGEGEGNQPQHF. CDR3 coding DNA: TGTGCCAGCAGTGAAGGGGAGGGAGAGGGCAATCAGCCCCAGCATTTT.

The chain uses TRBV11-2 and TRBJ1-1; D may be TRBD1 (6 bases). The V and J ends lost 4 bases and 8 bases respectively, with 14 bases between them. Germline values: CDR1 SGHAT, CDR2 FQNNGV. The CDR3 is 13 residues long. CDR3 in amino acids: CASSSHRTAEAFF. The CDR3 nucleotides are TGTGCCAGCAGCTCACATCGGACAGCCGAAGCTTTCTTT.

This clone appeared once. This chain connects TRBV5-6 to TRBJ2-2; D remains unclear. V was pared by 1 base and J by 0 bases, with 10 bases between. Germline values: CDR1 SGHDT, CDR2 YYEEEE. This CDR3 spans 16 amino acids. CDR3 DNA sequence: TGTGCCAGCAGCTTGATCCGAAAAACGAACACCGGGGAGCTGTTTTTT. This codes for CASSLIRKTNTGELFF.

This clone has just one count. Written as DNA, the CDR3 is TGTGCCAGCAGTCAAGACAGGGGGAATCAGCCCCAGCATTTT. It specifies CASSQDRGNQPQHF. V usage is TRBV6-5 and J usage is TRBJ1-5; 9 bases line up with TRBD1. Germline-derived CDR1 and CDR2 are MNHEY and SVGAGI. V gave up 5 bases and J gave up 4 bases; unmatched junction bases: 3. CDR3 length equals 14 residues.

The rearrangement links TRBV2 to TRBJ2-3; no definite D call. Per the germline V gene, CDR1 is SNHLY and CDR2 is FYNNEI. The CDR3 loop spans 14 amino acids. Trimming cost V 1 base and J 6 bases, with 11 bases left between them. The CDR3 DNA reads as TGTGCCAGCAGTGAAGGGCCGGGTGGGGATACGCAGTATTTT. It is translated as CASSEGPGGDTQYF.